The subject of this entry is one T cell receptor (beta chain). No antigen is known for it. A read error may produce the germline difference seen at one junction end. The method was immunoSEQ multiplex PCR; TCRdb's version includes in-frame clones alone and lacks a portion of them. The sample includes 85,000 to 90,000 clones, 88% seen only once; the top ten take about 6%. The sample comes from a study of T cell responses to AZD1222 COVID-19 vaccine. Across the whole study: Samples with a second dose at about 4 or about 12 weeks were pooled together. General study findings and limits: Baseline serostatus was positive in only a handful of AZD1222 recipients.

This CDR3 is 14 amino acids long. CDR1 SSHAT and CDR2 FNYEAQ come from the germline V gene (reference sequence). The chain uses TRBV7-7 and TRBJ1-4, with 9 bases lining up with TRBD1. The receptor was derived from an adult in good health. The sequenced sample was peripheral blood, obtained on day 0 of AZD1222 vaccination. The CDR3 DNA reads TGTGCTAGCAGCAGGACAGGGGTTAATGAAAAACTGTTTTTT. Amino acid sequence: CASSRTGVNEKLFF.